Here is one TCR beta chain with its context. The antigen remains unidentified. The CDR3 sequence is 13 residues long. Germline V lookup: CDR1 SEHNR, CDR2 FQNEAQ (reference sequence). This sample stems from a study of human CD8 memory T cell subsets. Construction of TCR beta libraries was accomplished by means of UMI-labeled 5' RACE. TCRdb re-called the 5' RACE reads; every CDR3 protein appears as one record, without DNA. The sample includes 9,500 to 11,000 distinct CDR3 sequences. General study findings and limits: Although both stem-like subsets shared clonotypes with effector memory cells, the stem-like memory and precursor exhausted T cell repertoires overlapped only minimally with each other. For this study, sequencing was restricted to the T cell receptor beta chains only. Measured by normalized Shannon-Wiener diversity, stem-like memory and precursor exhausted T cells were similarly high in diversity, which was not the case for effector memory cells.

Extraction of RNA, which was performed with an RNeasy Mini Kit, drew on duplicate vials of over 120,000 sorted CD8+ T cells per subset. The source of this sequence is a human donor in good health. Sequenced material: CD8+ T cells from PBMCs. The chain recombines TRBV7-9 with TRBJ1-1. This CDR3 is CASSGSMNTEAFF.